This is a list of T cell receptor beta chains from one sample in a study of T-cell memory formation after mild COVID-19. TCRdb reanalysed the 5' RACE reads using MiXCR and keeps one entry per CDR3 protein. The sample yields just under 550,000 distinct CDR3 sequences, around 21% seen once. Sequenced input: PBMCs or a T cell subset sorted from them (not recorded which). These TCRs come from an adult woman who had mild COVID-19 (a few samples of this study predate the infection). Cell type and time point are not known. Both conserved end residues are part of each CDR3. D genes are given only for firm matches. Clone size appears in some rows only: once, few, many, or a class for an expanded clone.

TRBJ1-2	TRBV12-3/TRBV12-4	NA	NA	TGTGCCAGCAGCGGGACCCACTATGGCTACACCTTC	CASSGTHYGYTF
TRBJ1-1	TRBV5-1	few	NA	TGCGCCAGCAGCTTGGTAACGGACGGCACTGAAGCTTTCTTT	CASSLVTDGTEAFF
TRBJ2-1	TRBV12-3/TRBV12-4	few	NA	TGTGCCAGCAGCACCGGTTCCTACAATGAGCAGTTCTTC	CASSTGSYNEQFF
TRBJ2-1	TRBV29-1	few	NA	TGCAGCGCACGGATGGTTAATACCAATGAGCAGTTCTTC	CSARMVNTNEQFF
TRBJ2-1	TRBV6-1	few	TRBD2	TGTGCCAGCAGTGTGACTAGCGGGGGGGCCTACGATGAGCAGTTCTTC	CASSVTSGGAYDEQFF
TRBJ2-7	TRBV7-9	few	NA	TGTGCCAGCAGCTTTTCGGAGGGTTTCAGAGGCTTC	CASSFSEGFRGF
TRBJ1-1	TRBV29-1	few	NA	TGCAGCGTCGGACGGGGATGGACTGAAGCTTTCTTT	CSVGRGWTEAFF
TRBJ2-1	TRBV5-1	many	TRBD2	TGCGCCAGCAGCTTGTCGACTAGCGGGGGGAATGAGCAGTTCTTC	CASSLSTSGGNEQFF
TRBJ1-1	TRBV20-1	few	NA	TGCAGTGCCATAGACGGCTTGAACACTGAAGCTTTCTTT	CSAIDGLNTEAFF
TRBJ1-2	TRBV12-3/TRBV12-4	NA	NA	TGTGCCAGCACCCTAGGGGCGGGAACACTCAACTATGGCTACACCTTC	CASTLGAGTLNYGYTF
TRBJ2-7	TRBV24-1	NA	TRBD1	TGTGCCACCAGTGATTCGAACACAGGGGAAGGCTCCTACGAGCAGTACTTC	CATSDSNTGEGSYEQYF
TRBJ2-3	TRBV11-2	NA	NA	TGTGCCAGCAGCTTAGATGGGTGGGGGTACACAGATACGCAGTATTTT	CASSLDGWGYTDTQYF
TRBJ2-5	TRBV6-5	few	TRBD2	TGTGCCAGCAGTTACTCAAGCGGGGGACAAGAGACCCAGTACTTC	CASSYSSGGQETQYF
TRBJ2-7	TRBV2	few	NA	TGTGCCAGCAGTGAAGATGGGGGCGGGAGCCCCTACGAGCAGTACTTC	CASSEDGGGSPYEQYF
TRBJ2-1	TRBV5-1	NA	TRBD2	TGCGCCAGCAGCCGCGGACTAGCGGGAGGGAGCTCCTACAATGAGCAGTTCTTC	CASSRGLAGGSSYNEQFF
TRBJ2-1	TRBV4-2	many	NA	TGTGCCAGCAGCCAAGTTAGGGCGGACTCCTACAATGAGCAGTTCTTC	CASSQVRADSYNEQFF
TRBJ1-2	TRBV20-1	NA	TRBD1	TGCAGTGCTTCCATAGACAGGGGGATGGGGGGCTACACCTTC	CSASIDRGMGGYTF
TRBJ2-5	TRBV5-6	NA	TRBD2	TGTGCCAGCAGCTCTAGCGGGGGGCGCCAAGAGTGGACCCAGTACTTC	CASSSSGGRQEWTQYF
TRBJ2-7	TRBV20-1	NA	NA	TGCAGTGCTAGGCGGACCGGGGTAGCGCAGTACTTC	CSARRTGVAQYF
TRBJ1-4	TRBV25-1	few	TRBD1	TGTGCCAGCAGTGAATTCGACAGGGACGAAAAACTGTTTTTT	CASSEFDRDEKLFF